The 15 T cell receptor beta chains reported below all come from one sample, sequenced in a study of cytomegalovirus exposure and HLA in healthy donors. The primer mix had 60 Vbeta and 13 Jbeta primers. Clones were sequenced by immunoSEQ multiplex PCR, and TCRdb holds only the in-frame ones, with some missing. There are about 90,000 clones in the sample; approximately 69% occur only once, and 20% to 25% lies in the top ten. The sample consisted of PBMCs. These TCRs come from a woman aged 45 to 65 in good health and CMV-seropositive.

The chain uses TRBV4-1 and TRBJ2-3; 11 nucleotides line up with TRBD2. The ends lost 5 bases at V and 2 bases at J; junction bases unmatched: 6. The length of the CDR3 is 16 residues. In germline, CDR1 is MGHRA, CDR2 YSYEKL. In DNA, the CDR3 is TGCGCCAGCAGCGCCCGACTAGCGGGGACCACAGATACGCAGTATTTT. Translating gives CASSARLAGTTDTQYF.

The chain joins TRBV6-1 to TRBJ2-2; TRBD1 matches 7 bases. Germline V CDR1 and CDR2: MNHNS, SASEGT. This CDR3 comprises 16 residues. Trimming cost V 4 bases and J 8 bases; bases outside gene matches: 13. CDR3 sequence (DNA): TGTGCCAGCAGTGGGTGGGACAGAAGAACAAGGGGGGAGCTGTTTTTT. Amino acids: CASSGWDRRTRGELFF.

The rearrangement uses TRBV6-1 and TRBJ2-7; 9 bases fit TRBD2. V was clipped by 2 bases and J by 0 bases; unmatched bases: 8. In germline, CDR1 is MNHNS, CDR2 SASEGT. CDR3 length: 17 amino acids. The CDR3: CASSERPSGKSSYEQYF. The CDR3 DNA reads as TGTGCCAGCAGTGAAAGGCCTAGCGGGAAGAGCTCCTACGAGCAGTACTTC.

The V and J genes are TRBV19 and TRBJ2-5, with TRBD2 identical over 12 bases. Germline CDR1 LNHDA, CDR2 SQIVND (reference sequence). With V trimmed by 2 bases and J by 2 bases, 6 bases remained unmatched. This CDR3 is 17 amino acids long. The chain's CDR3 is CASSITGLAGLQETQYF. Here the CDR3 DNA reads TGTGCCAGTAGTATAACCGGACTAGCGGGGCTTCAAGAGACCCAGTACTTC.

The DNA of the CDR3 is TGTGCCAGCAGACTAGGGCCCTCGGACGGCGGCTACACCTTC. This gives the protein CASRLGPSDGGYTF. The chain combines TRBV7-2 with TRBJ1-2; no definite D call. The CDR3 runs to 14 residues. Germline V gives CDR1 SGHTA, CDR2 FQGNSA. V was cut by 6 bases and J by 8 bases, with 19 bases left in between.

The chain links TRBV6-9 to TRBJ2-7; the match to TRBD1 covers 10 bases. This CDR3 contains 15 residues. CDR1 is MNHGY and CDR2 is SVAAGI in the germline V gene. V trimming: 6 bases; J trimming: 2 bases; junction bases outside the gene matches: 7. The chain's CDR3 is CASSRHGQGAYEQYF. DNA for the CDR3: TGTGCCAGCAGCCGACATGGACAGGGGGCCTACGAGCAGTACTTC.

The chain employs TRBV30 and TRBJ1-6, with D hard to call. The CDR3 is made up of 15 amino acids. From germline, CDR1 is GTSNPN and CDR2 SVGIG (reference sequence). Deletions cut 2 bases from V and 4 bases from J, with 12 bases between. For the CDR3, the DNA is TGTGCCTGGAGTTCCCGGACGGGATATAATTCACCCCTCCACTTT. This translates into CAWSSRTGYNSPLHF. Filled out from reference TRBV30 and TRBJ1-6, the complete variable domain reads SQTIHQWPATLVQPVGSPLSLECTVEGTSNPNLYWYRQAAGRGLQLLFYSVGIGQISSEVPQNLSASRPQDRQFILSSKKLLLSDSGFYLCAWSSRTGYNSPLHFGNGTRLTVT.

J is TRBJ2-7 and V is TRBV27; possibly TRBD1 for D (6 bases). Germline CDR1 MNHEY, CDR2 SMNVEV (reference sequence). CDR3 size: 15 residues. V gave up 2 bases and J gave up 0 bases, with 11 bases separating them. CDR3 nucleotides: TGTGCCAGCAGTTTACAGGGGATAGCCTCCTACGAGCAGTACTTC. It translates to CASSLQGIASYEQYF.

The chain joins TRBV19 to TRBJ1-5; 10 bases agree with TRBD1. Trimming at V came to 6 bases and at J to 6 bases, leaving 11 bases not matched to a gene. This CDR3 has 16 residues. Germline V CDR1 and CDR2: LNHDA, SQIVND (reference sequence). The CDR3 reads CASRFLTGQGSQPQHF. The CDR3 nucleotides read TGTGCCAGTAGGTTCCTAACGGGACAGGGGAGTCAGCCCCAGCATTTT. Full variable domain (outside the CDR3, taken from reference TRBV19 and TRBJ1-5): DGGITQSPKYLFRKEGQNVTLSCEQNLNHDAMYWYRQDPGQGLRLIYYSQIVNDFQKGDIAEGYSVSREKKESFPLTVTSAQKNPTAFYLCASRFLTGQGSQPQHFGDGTRLSIL.

V usage is TRBV29-1 and J usage is TRBJ2-3; 7 bases are a match to TRBD1. From germline, CDR1 is SQVTM and CDR2 ANQGSEA. CDR3 length: 12 amino acids. V shed 6 bases, J shed 3 bases, and the junction held 3 bases outside the gene matches. CDR3 nucleotides: TGCAGCGTAAGACAGGGTACAGATACGCAGTATTTT. It translates to CSVRQGTDTQYF.

The rearrangement uses TRBV10-1 and TRBJ2-4; D is possibly TRBD2 (5 bases). Germline V gene sequence: CDR1 WNHNN, CDR2 SYGVQD (reference sequence). Trimming removed 2 bases from V and 0 bases from J, with 8 bases in between. This CDR3 region has 15 residues. CDR3 sequence: CASSERTLAKNIQYF. CDR3 in DNA: TGCGCCAGCAGTGAGAGGACTCTAGCCAAAAACATTCAGTACTTC.

The V and J genes are TRBV28 and TRBJ1-3; D unclear. V dropped 4 bases and J dropped 0 bases, with 7 bases sitting between them. Germline V gene sequence: CDR1 MDHEN, CDR2 SYDVKM. CDR3 size: 14 residues. CDR3 protein: CASSSVLSGNTIYF. In DNA form, the CDR3 reads TGTGCCAGCAGTTCGGTGCTCTCTGGAAACACCATATATTTT.

This clone has a handful of counts. The CDR3: CASLGYSNQPQHF. CDR3 coding DNA: TGTGCCAGCCTAGGCTATAGCAATCAGCCCCAGCATTTT. This rearrangement joins TRBV28 to TRBJ1-5; no definite D call. The CDR3 totals 13 residues. Germline assignment: CDR1 MDHEN and CDR2 SYDVKM. With 8 bases removed from V and 0 bases from J, the gap between germline ends came to 8 bases. Combining the CDR3 with reference TRBV28 and TRBJ1-5 gives the whole variable domain DVKVTQSSRYLVKRTGEKVFLECVQDMDHENMFWYRQDPGLGLRLIYFSYDVKMKEKGDIPEGYSVSREKKERFSLILESASTNQTSMYLCASLGYSNQPQHFGDGTRLSIL.

The chain recombines TRBV5-5 with TRBJ2-5; 7 bases line up with TRBD2. The trim removed 0 bases at V and 4 bases at J, leaving 3 bases unmatched. CDR1 and CDR2 (germline): SGHKS, YYEKEE (reference sequence). The CDR3 consists of 14 residues. The CDR3 DNA reads TGTGCCAGCAGCTTGGGGAGGACTAGAGAGACCCAGTACTTC. This codes for CASSLGRTRETQYF.

The chain joins TRBV10-2 to TRBJ2-7; perhaps TRBD1 as D (5 bases). Looked up from germline, CDR1 is WSHSY and CDR2 is SAAADI. V lost 5 bases to trimming and J lost 1 base, with 9 bases between them. The CDR3 consists of 13 residues. As DNA, the CDR3 is TGCGCCAGCAGTCGGGCAGGGTCCTACGAGCAGTACTTC. Translated: CASSRAGSYEQYF.